This T cell receptor beta chain was identified in a study of T-cell reconstitution after alpha-beta-depleted transplantation in children. This clonotype was seen repeatedly, ten times or more. Its target is not known. Molecular barcoding with unique molecular identifiers was used for the TCRbeta library. TCRdb passed the PCR reads through MiXCR, listing each CDR3 protein once. The sample yields around 270,000 distinct CDR3 sequences, about 9.4% seen once. Findings of the study overall: Reported findings indicate that, about two months after transplant, alpha-beta T cells came from several hundred expanded clones, which were derived from non-depleted graft cells. T-cell counts and diversity at one year following transplant were attributed mainly to newly produced T cells. Some patients' high day-60 TCRbeta diversity was traced to surviving recipient T cells and thymic progenitors.

The germline V gene encodes CDR1 SEHNR and CDR2 FQNEAQ (reference sequence). This CDR3 has 13 residues. V was shortened by 1 base and J by 3 bases, with 7 bases between the two germline ends. The material was PBMCs, obtained before TCRalphabeta/CD19-depleted stem cell transplant. This chain connects TRBV7-9 to TRBJ2-7; D is ambiguous. This clonotype was sampled from a boy under two years old with acute myeloid leukemia, due to receive a stem cell transplant. In DNA form, the CDR3 reads TGTGCCAGCAGCTTAGAGGCTATCTACGAGCAGTACTTC. Amino acids: CASSLEAIYEQYF.